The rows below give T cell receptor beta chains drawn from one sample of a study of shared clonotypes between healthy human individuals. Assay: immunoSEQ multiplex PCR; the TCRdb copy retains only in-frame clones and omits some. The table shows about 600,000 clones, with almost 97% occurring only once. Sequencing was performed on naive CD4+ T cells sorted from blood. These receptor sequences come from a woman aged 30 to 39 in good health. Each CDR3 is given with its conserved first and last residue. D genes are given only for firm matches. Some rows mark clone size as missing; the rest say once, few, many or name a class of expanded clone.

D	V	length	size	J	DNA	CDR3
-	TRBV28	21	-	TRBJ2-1	TGTGCCAGCGCAACCGAGGGGGAAAGGCTATCACCCGGAGGCCTAAACAATGAGCAGTTCTTC	CASATEGERLSPGGLNNEQFF
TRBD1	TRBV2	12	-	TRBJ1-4	TGTGCCAGCATCCAGGGGGATGAAAAACTGTTTTTT	CASIQGDEKLFF
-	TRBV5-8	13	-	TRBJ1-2	TGTGCCAGCAGCTTTCGTGCTAACTATGGCTACACCTTC	CASSFRANYGYTF
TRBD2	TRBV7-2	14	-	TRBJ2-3	TGTGCCAGCAGCTCTAGCGGGACCACAGATACGCAGTATTTT	CASSSSGTTDTQYF
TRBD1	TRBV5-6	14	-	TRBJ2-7	TGTGCCAGCAGCTTGGAAGGCAGGGGGCCCGAGCAGTACTTC	CASSLEGRGPEQYF
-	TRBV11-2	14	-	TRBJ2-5	TGTGCCAGCAAGAGGACCAGGGCCCAAGAGACCCAGTACTTC	CASKRTRAQETQYF
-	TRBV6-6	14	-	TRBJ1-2	TGTGCCAGCAGTTACGCTGGGGGCCCGGACGGCTACACCTTC	CASSYAGGPDGYTF
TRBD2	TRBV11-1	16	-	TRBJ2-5	TGTGCCAGCTCAGGGACTAGCGTAACCCGAGGGGAGACCCAGTACTTC	CASSGTSVTRGETQYF
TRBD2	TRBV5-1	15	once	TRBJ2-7	TGCGCCAGCAGCTCCGGGACTAGCAAGCTTTACGAGCAGTACTTC	CASSSGTSKLYEQYF
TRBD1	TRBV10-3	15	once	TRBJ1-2	TGTGCCATCGGGACAGTACCTTCTACCAACTATGGCTACACCTTC	CAIGTVPSTNYGYTF
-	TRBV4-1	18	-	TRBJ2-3	TGCGCCAGCAGCCAACCCCAGGCCAGCGGGCTGGTCACAGATACGCAGTATTTT	CASSQPQASGLVTDTQYF
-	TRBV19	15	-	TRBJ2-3	TGTGCCAGTAGTGGATTGGGCGCTAGCACAGATACGCAGTATTTT	CASSGLGASTDTQYF
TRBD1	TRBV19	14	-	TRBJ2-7	TGTGCCAGTAGTATGGGGCAGGGGGCCTACGAGCAGTACTTC	CASSMGQGAYEQYF
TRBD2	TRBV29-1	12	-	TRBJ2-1	TGCAGCGGGGTCCGGGGAGGGAATGAGCAGTTCTTC	CSGVRGGNEQFF
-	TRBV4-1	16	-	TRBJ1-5	TGCGCCAGCAGCCAAGAAAGGATTAACAGCAATCAGCCCCAGCATTTT	CASSQERINSNQPQHF
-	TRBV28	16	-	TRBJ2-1	TGTGCCACCTTAAAACCGGGACTTCCCTCCTACAATGAGCAGTTCTTC	CATLKPGLPSYNEQFF
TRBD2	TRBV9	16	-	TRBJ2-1	TGTGCCAGCAGCGTAGTACCGGGAGGGCCAAACAATGAGCAGTTCTTC	CASSVVPGGPNNEQFF
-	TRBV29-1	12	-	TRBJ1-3	TGCAGCGTTGGGACATCTGGAAACACCATATATTTT	CSVGTSGNTIYF
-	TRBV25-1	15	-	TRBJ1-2	TGTGCCAGCAGTGAATTGAAAGGGAAGTTAGGTGGCTACACCTTC	CASSELKGKLGGYTF
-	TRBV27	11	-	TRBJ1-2	TGTGCCAGCAGTTCAGGGGATGGCTACACCTTC	CASSSGDGYTF
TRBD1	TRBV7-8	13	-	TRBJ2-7	TGTGCCAGCAGCTGGGGACAGCGGTACGAGCAGTACTTC	CASSWGQRYEQYF
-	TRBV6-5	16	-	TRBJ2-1	TGTGCCAGCAGTTACTCGATATTCCGGACCGACAATGAGCAGTTCTTC	CASSYSIFRTDNEQFF
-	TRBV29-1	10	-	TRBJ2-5	TGCAGCGCAGGTTTTCGGGACCAGTACTTC	CSAGFRDQYF
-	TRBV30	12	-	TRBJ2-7	TGTGCCTGGAGTAGCAGGTTGGGCGAGCAGTACTTC	CAWSSRLGEQYF
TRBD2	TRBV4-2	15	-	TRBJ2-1	TGTGCCAGCAGCCAAGAGGGACTAACATACAATGAGCAGTTCTTC	CASSQEGLTYNEQFF
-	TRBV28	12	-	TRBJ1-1	TGTGCCAGCAGAACCGGGGGAACTGAAGCTTTCTTT	CASRTGGTEAFF
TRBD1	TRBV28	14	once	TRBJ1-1	TGTGCCAGCAGTTTAGGGGACAGGGATAGTGAAGCTTTCTTT	CASSLGDRDSEAFF
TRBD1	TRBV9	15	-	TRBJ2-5	TGTGCCAGCAGCGAGGGGGACAGGGTGCAAGAGACCCAGTACTTC	CASSEGDRVQETQYF